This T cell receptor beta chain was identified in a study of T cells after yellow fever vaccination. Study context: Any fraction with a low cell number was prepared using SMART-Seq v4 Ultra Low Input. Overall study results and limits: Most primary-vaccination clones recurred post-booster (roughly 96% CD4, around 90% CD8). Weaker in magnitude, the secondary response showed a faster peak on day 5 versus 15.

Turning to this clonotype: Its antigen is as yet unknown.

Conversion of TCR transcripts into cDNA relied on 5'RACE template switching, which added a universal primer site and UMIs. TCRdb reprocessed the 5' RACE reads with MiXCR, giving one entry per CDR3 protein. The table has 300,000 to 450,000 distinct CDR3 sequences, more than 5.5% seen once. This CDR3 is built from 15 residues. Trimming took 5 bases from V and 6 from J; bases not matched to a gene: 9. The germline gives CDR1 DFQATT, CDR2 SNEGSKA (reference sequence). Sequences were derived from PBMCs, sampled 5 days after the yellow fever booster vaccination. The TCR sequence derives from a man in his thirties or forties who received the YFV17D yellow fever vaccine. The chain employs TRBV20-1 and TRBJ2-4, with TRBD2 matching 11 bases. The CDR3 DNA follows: TGCAGTGCTGGGTTTAGCGGGAGGGCCGTAAACATTCAGTACTTC. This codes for CSAGFSGRAVNIQYF.